This T cell receptor beta chain was sequenced during a study of blood T cell repertoires in COVID-19. The assay was immunoSEQ multiplex PCR, and TCRdb's table has in-frame clones only and misses some. The sample has approximately 140,000 clones; around nine tenths are singletons. This clone is a singleton in its sample. Trimming at V came to 5 bases and at J to 6 bases, leaving 12 bases not matched to a gene. Germline values: CDR1 SGHTA, CDR2 FQGNSA. The CDR3 contains 16 residues. What was sequenced was peripheral blood. This sequence originates from a human donor in a cohort sampled during active COVID-19. V gene TRBV7-2 combines with J gene TRBJ1-5; the match to TRBD1 covers 8 bases. In DNA form, the CDR3 reads TGTGCCAGCAGCCTGTTCCCCCGGGACAGGAGTCAGCCCCAGCATTTT. Translating gives CASSLFPRDRSQPQHF.